This TCR beta chain was observed in a study of vaccination and CD4 T cells after COVID-19. A note on this clonotype: Antigen unknown.

An Oncomine TCR Beta short-read assay was used to sequence the DNA from cultured CD4+ T cells. TCRdb reprocessed the PCR reads with MiXCR, giving one entry per CDR3 protein. This table holds about 11,000 distinct CDR3 sequences, roughly half found once. Regarding treatment: roughly 10-day PBMC culture with coronavirus spike peptide pools or control peptides (ViraFEST assay). The CDR3 extends over 15 amino acids. From germline, CDR1 is KGHDR and CDR2 SFDVKD. Trimming removed 4 bases from V and 0 bases from J, with 11 bases in between. V and J are TRBV24-1 and TRBJ2-5; the D is unclear. The sequenced material came from CD4+ T cells from blood, cultured in vitro. The TCR originated in a human donor who had recovered from COVID-19. The DNA for the CDR3 is TGTGCCACCAGTGAACTGTCCGCGTACCAAGAGACCCAGTACTTC. Residues: CATSELSAYQETQYF.